These T cell receptor beta chains were read from a single sample in a study of shared clonotypes between healthy human individuals. Clones were sequenced by immunoSEQ multiplex PCR, and TCRdb holds only the in-frame ones, with some missing. This sample carries some 580,000 clones, 95% to 98% of them seen once, and the ten largest clones take 0.3%. The specimen was naive CD8+ T cells sorted from blood. These receptors were taken from a man aged 25 to 40 in good health. The CDR3 runs from the conserved cysteine through the conserved F or W. The D gene is left open where the match is weak. Clone size, where shown, is once, few, many, or a class for clones that have expanded.

abundance	j_gene	v_gene	d_gene	CDR3aa	CDR3nt
NA	TRBJ2-1	TRBV4-1	TRBD2	CASSQEGLAGAYNEQFF	TGCGCCAGCAGCCAAGAGGGCCTAGCGGGAGCCTACAATGAGCAGTTCTTC
NA	TRBJ2-7	TRBV19	NA	CASSYRITYEQYF	TGTGCCAGTAGCTACCGGATAACCTACGAGCAGTACTTC
NA	TRBJ2-7	TRBV19	TRBD1	CASSPATGLYEQYF	TGTGCCAGTAGCCCCGCGACAGGGCTCTACGAGCAGTACTTC
once	TRBJ2-7	TRBV6-5	NA	CASSLGSALEQYF	TGTGCCAGCAGTCTTGGGTCAGCTCTCGAGCAGTACTTC
NA	TRBJ2-2	TRBV21-1	NA	CASSKFAVGELFF	TGTGCCAGCAGCAAATTCGCTGTCGGGGAGCTGTTTTTT
NA	TRBJ2-1	TRBV7-7	NA	CASSLTPGGGSGNEQFF	TGTGCTAGCAGCTTAACCCCCGGTGGGGGTTCGGGAAATGAGCAGTTCTTC
NA	TRBJ1-1	TRBV29-1	TRBD1	CSAVGQGINTEAFF	TGCAGCGCCGTAGGACAGGGGATCAACACTGAAGCTTTCTTT
NA	TRBJ2-2	TRBV5-5	TRBD2	CASSSERWTSGNRELFF	TGTGCCAGCAGCTCGGAGAGATGGACTAGCGGGAACCGGGAGCTGTTTTTT
NA	TRBJ2-7	TRBV11-3	NA	CASSSSSYEQYF	TGTGCCAGCAGCTCCTCCTCCTACGAGCAGTACTTC
NA	TRBJ2-1	TRBV7-3	TRBD1	CASSPGQGLGNEQFF	TGTGCCAGCAGCCCAGGACAGGGTTTGGGCAATGAGCAGTTCTTC
NA	TRBJ2-7	TRBV28	TRBD2	CATRGLAVVEQYF	TGTGCCACGCGGGGACTAGCGGTAGTGGAGCAGTACTTC
NA	TRBJ2-7	TRBV9	TRBD2	CASSAGGQSSYEQYF	TGTGCCAGCAGCGCGGGGGGGCAGAGCTCCTACGAGCAGTACTTC
NA	TRBJ2-1	TRBV6-5	NA	CASSYGDNEQFF	TGTGCCAGCAGTTATGGGGACAATGAGCAGTTCTTC
once	TRBJ2-5	TRBV14	TRBD2	CASSQDRLAVETQYF	TGTGCCAGCAGCCAAGATCGGCTAGCGGTTGAGACCCAGTACTTC
NA	TRBJ2-4	TRBV19	NA	CASSSVEGLAKNIQYF	TGTGCCAGTAGTTCGGTGGAGGGGCTAGCCAAAAACATTCAGTACTTC
NA	TRBJ1-3	TRBV7-8	TRBD1	CASRDSGNTIYF	TGTGCCAGTCGGGACAGCGGAAACACCATATATTTT
NA	TRBJ2-1	TRBV4-1	NA	CASSQETSIYNEQFF	TGCGCCAGCAGCCAAGAGACTAGTATCTACAATGAGCAGTTCTTC
NA	TRBJ2-7	TRBV7-2	TRBD2	CASSVRTSGRAGPYEQYF	TGTGCCAGCAGCGTACGGACTAGCGGGAGGGCCGGTCCTTACGAGCAGTACTTC
once	TRBJ2-5	TRBV27	NA	CASSLGIGETQYF	TGTGCCAGCTCATTAGGGATTGGGGAGACCCAGTACTTC
NA	TRBJ2-7	TRBV4-1	NA	CASSHRDTSSYEQYF	TGCGCCAGCAGCCACCGGGACACGAGCTCCTACGAGCAGTACTTC
NA	TRBJ2-3	TRBV10-3	NA	CAISEPATGTDTQYF	TGTGCCATCAGTGAGCCGGCAACGGGCACAGATACGCAGTATTTT
NA	TRBJ1-4	TRBV29-1	TRBD1	CSVEDPFRGLGEKLFF	TGCAGCGTTGAAGATCCTTTTAGGGGGCTGGGAGAAAAACTGTTTTTT
NA	TRBJ1-4	TRBV6-1	NA	CASSDLPLRGPATNEKLFF	TGTGCCAGCAGTGACCTTCCCCTTAGGGGACCTGCAACTAATGAAAAACTGTTTTTT
NA	TRBJ2-3	TRBV7-2	NA	CASSPSVLSTSTDTQYF	TGTGCCAGCAGCCCCTCAGTGCTGTCAACTAGCACAGATACGCAGTATTTT
NA	TRBJ2-1	TRBV29-1	TRBD2	CSAYPSGRGDGEQFF	TGCAGCGCGTACCCTAGCGGGAGGGGAGATGGTGAGCAGTTCTTC
NA	TRBJ2-1	TRBV13	NA	CASSGRTNHNEQFF	TGTGCCAGCAGCGGCAGGACTAACCACAATGAGCAGTTCTTC
NA	TRBJ2-7	TRBV5-5	NA	CASSVLMDTLFVEQYF	TGTGCCAGCAGCGTCCTTATGGACACTCTTTTTGTGGAGCAGTACTTC
NA	TRBJ2-7	TRBV7-9	NA	CASSSGRDEQYF	TGTGCCAGCAGTTCGGGACGGGACGAGCAGTACTTC
NA	TRBJ1-4	TRBV7-2	NA	CASSLDASNEKLFF	TGTGCCAGCAGCTTAGACGCGAGTAATGAAAAACTGTTTTTT
NA	TRBJ2-1	TRBV29-1	NA	CSVGGNEQFF	TGCAGCGTTGGGGGAAATGAGCAGTTCTTC
once	TRBJ2-5	TRBV4-1	NA	CASSPTHTTQSQETQYF	TGCGCCAGCAGCCCCACCCACACTACCCAATCTCAAGAGACCCAGTACTTC